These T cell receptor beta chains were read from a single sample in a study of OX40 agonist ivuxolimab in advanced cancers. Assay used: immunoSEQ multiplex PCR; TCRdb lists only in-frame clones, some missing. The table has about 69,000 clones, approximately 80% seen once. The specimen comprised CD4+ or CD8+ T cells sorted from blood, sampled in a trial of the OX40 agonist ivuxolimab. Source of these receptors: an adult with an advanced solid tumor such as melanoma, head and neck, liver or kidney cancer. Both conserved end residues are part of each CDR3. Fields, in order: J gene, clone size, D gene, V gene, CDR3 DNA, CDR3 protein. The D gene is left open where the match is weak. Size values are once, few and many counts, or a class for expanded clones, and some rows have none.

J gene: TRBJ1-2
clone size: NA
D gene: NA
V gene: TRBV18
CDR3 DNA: TGTGCCAGCTCCCCGAACCCCGACAGAGCTTATGGCTACACCTTC
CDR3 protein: CASSPNPDRAYGYTF

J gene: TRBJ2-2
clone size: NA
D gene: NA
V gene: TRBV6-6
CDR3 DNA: TGTGCCACAAAAGACCGGGTAGCGACCGGGATCGGGGAGCTGTTTTTT
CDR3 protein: CATKDRVATGIGELFF

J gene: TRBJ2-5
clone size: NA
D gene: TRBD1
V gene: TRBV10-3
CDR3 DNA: TGTGCCATCAGCAGGACAGGGGGTTCCTTGTACTTC
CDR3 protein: CAISRTGGSLYF

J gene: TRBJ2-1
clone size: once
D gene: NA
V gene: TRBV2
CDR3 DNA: TGTGCCAGCAGTGACTATAAGAATGAGCAGTTCTTC
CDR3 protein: CASSDYKNEQFF

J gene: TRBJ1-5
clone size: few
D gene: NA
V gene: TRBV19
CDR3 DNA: TGTGCCAGTACCGCCCCCGGTTCGGGCAATCAGCCCCAGCATTTT
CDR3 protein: CASTAPGSGNQPQHF

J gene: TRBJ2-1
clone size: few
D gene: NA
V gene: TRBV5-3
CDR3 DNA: TGTGCCTGGGACTTGAGCTCCTACAATGAGCAGTTCTTC
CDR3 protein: CAWDLSSYNEQFF

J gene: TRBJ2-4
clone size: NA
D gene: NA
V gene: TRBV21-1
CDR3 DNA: TGTGCCAGCAGCCACAGGCCTGGACAGGGGGTATACATTCAGTACTTC
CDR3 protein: CASSHRPGQGVYIQYF

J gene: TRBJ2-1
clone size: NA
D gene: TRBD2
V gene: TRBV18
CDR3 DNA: TGTGCCAGCTCACTAACTGGGACTAGCGATGAGCAGTTCTTC
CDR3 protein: CASSLTGTSDEQFF

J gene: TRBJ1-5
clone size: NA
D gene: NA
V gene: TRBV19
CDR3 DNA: TGTGCCAGTAGACCCAATCACGCCGGGGCCCAGCCCCAGCATTTT
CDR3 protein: CASRPNHAGAQPQHF

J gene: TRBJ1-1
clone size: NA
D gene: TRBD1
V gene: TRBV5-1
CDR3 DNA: TGCGCCAGCAGCAGACAGGGCCGGAACACTGAAGCTTTCTTT
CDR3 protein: CASSRQGRNTEAFF

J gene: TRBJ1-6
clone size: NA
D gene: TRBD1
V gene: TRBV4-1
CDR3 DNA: TGCGCCAGCAGCCAAGTAACGACAGGGGGAAGTTCACCCCTCCACTTT
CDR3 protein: CASSQVTTGGSSPLHF

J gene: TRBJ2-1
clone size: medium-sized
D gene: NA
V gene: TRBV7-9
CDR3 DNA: TGTGCCAGCAGCTTAATTGACGGTGAGCAGTTCTTC
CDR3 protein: CASSLIDGEQFF

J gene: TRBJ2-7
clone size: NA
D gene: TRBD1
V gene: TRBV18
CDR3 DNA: TGTGCCAGTTTGGACAGGGGCTCCTACGAGCAGTACTTC
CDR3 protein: CASLDRGSYEQYF

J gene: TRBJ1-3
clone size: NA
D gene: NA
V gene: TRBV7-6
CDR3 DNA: TGTGCCAGCAGCCTCGGCGAGGTTGGAAACACCATATATTTT
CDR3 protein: CASSLGEVGNTIYF

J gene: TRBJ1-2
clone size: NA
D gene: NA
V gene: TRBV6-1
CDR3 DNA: TGTGCCAGCAGTGAGTGGGGGCTTGGCTACACCTTC
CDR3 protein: CASSEWGLGYTF

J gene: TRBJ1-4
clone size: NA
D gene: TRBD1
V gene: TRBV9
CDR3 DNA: TGTGCCAGCAGCGTAGCCTCCCCGACAGGGGGCCCTGAAAAACTGTTTTTT
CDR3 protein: CASSVASPTGGPEKLFF

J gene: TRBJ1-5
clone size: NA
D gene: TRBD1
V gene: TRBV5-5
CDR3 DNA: TGTGCCAGCCAAACAGGGGGCGGAACGCATCAGCCCCAGCATTTT
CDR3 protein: CASQTGGGTHQPQHF

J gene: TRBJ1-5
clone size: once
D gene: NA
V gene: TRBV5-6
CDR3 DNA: TGTGCCAGCAGCTTGGGGGGGCGAGGTCAGCCCCAGCATTTT
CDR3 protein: CASSLGGRGQPQHF

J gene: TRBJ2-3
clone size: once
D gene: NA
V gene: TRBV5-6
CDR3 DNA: TGTGCCAGCAGCCCCCGGACAGATACGCAGTATTTT
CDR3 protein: CASSPRTDTQYF

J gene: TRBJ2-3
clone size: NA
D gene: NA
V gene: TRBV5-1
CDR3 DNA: TGCGCCAGCAGCTTGCGGCAGGGTGGGCATACGCAGTATTTT
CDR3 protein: CASSLRQGGHTQYF

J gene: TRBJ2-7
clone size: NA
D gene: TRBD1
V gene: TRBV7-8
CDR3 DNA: TGTGCCAGCAGCTTCGGACAGGGATCGTTGCTGGGCTCCTACGAGCAGTACTTC
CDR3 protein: CASSFGQGSLLGSYEQYF

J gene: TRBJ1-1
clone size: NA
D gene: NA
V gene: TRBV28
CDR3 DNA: TGTGCCAGCAACTTCCGGGCCGAAGCTTTCTTT
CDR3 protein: CASNFRAEAFF

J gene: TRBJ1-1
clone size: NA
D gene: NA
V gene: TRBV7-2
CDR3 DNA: TGTGCCAGCAGCTTATCGTCAGGCAGGAACACTGAAGCTTTCTTT
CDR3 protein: CASSLSSGRNTEAFF

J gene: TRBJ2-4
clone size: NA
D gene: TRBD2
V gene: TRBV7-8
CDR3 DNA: TGTGCCTCCCGTCGGGGGACTAGAGGGGAGATGGGAAACATTCAGTACTTC
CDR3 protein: CASRRGTRGEMGNIQYF

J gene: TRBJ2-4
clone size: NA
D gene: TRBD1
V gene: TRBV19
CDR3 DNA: TGTGCCAGTAGTATAACAGGGGCGGTAAACATTCAGTACTTC
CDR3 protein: CASSITGAVNIQYF

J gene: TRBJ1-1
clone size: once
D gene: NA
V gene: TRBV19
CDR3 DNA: TGTGCCAGTAGTACAGGAGGGGCCAGGATCGCCGAAGCTTTCTTT
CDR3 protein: CASSTGGARIAEAFF

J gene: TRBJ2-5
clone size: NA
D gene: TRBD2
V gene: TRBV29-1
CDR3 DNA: TGCAGCGTCGGACTAGCGGTTGAGACCCAGTACTTC
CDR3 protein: CSVGLAVETQYF

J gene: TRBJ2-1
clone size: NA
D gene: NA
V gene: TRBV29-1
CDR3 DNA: TGCAGCGTTGACCGGGACGGAAAATACAATGAGCAGTTCTTC
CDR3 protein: CSVDRDGKYNEQFF

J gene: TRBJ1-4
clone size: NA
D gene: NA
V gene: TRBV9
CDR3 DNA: TGTGCCAGCAGCGCCCGGGATCAAAATGAAAAACTGTTTTTT
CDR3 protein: CASSARDQNEKLFF

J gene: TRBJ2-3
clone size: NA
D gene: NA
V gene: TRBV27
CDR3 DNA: TGTGCCAGCAGTTGGACTGCCCCAGATACGCAGTATTTT
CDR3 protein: CASSWTAPDTQYF

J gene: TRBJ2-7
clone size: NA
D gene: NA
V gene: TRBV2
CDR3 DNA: TGTGCCAGCAACTCGGACAGAGGAGAGCAGTACTTC
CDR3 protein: CASNSDRGEQYF

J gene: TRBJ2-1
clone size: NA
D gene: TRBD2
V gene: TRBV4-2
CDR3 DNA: TGTGCCACTACTAGCGGAGGCTACAATGAGCAGTTCTTC
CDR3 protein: CATTSGGYNEQFF

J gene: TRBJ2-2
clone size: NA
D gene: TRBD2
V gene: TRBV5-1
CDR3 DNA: TGCGCCAGCAGCACGACTAGCGGGGGCACCGGGGAGCTGTTTTTT
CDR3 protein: CASSTTSGGTGELFF

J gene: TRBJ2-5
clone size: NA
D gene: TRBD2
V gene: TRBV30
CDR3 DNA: TGTGCCTGGGGACTAGCGGGGGTAGAGACCCAGTACTTC
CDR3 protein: CAWGLAGVETQYF

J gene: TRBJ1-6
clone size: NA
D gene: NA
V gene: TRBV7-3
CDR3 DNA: TGTGCCAGCAGCCAGACTCAGAATTCACCCCTCCACTTT
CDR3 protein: CASSQTQNSPLHF

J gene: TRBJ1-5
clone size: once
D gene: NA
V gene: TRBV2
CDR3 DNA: TGTGCCAGCAGTGTGGGGCCTAATCAGCCCCAGCATTTT
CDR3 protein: CASSVGPNQPQHF

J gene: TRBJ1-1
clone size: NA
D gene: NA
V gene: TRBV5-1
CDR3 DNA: TGCGCCAGCAGCTTTAAGGATATGAACACTGAAGCTTTCTTT
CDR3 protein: CASSFKDMNTEAFF

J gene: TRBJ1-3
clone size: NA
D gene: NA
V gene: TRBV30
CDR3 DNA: TGTGCCTGGAGTACCTTAACTGGAAACACCATATATTTT
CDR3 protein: CAWSTLTGNTIYF

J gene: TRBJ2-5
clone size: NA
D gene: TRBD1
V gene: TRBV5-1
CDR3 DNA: TGCGCCAGCAACCGGGACAGGATAGAGACCCAGTACTTC
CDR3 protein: CASNRDRIETQYF

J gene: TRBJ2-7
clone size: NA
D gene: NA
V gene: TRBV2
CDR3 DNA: TGTGCCAGCAGTGAACATGGGGCAGGTTACGAGCAGTACTTC
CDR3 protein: CASSEHGAGYEQYF